This TCR beta chain comes out of a study of Graves' ophthalmopathy and Graves' hyperthyroidism. Uncontrolled infections, other autoimmune diseases, pregnancy or lactation barred patients from enrollment. This CDR3 spans 13 amino acids. V lost 3 bases and J lost 3, with 9 bases in between. Germline CDR1 and CDR2: MGHRA and YSYEKL. Beta-chain TCR CDR3 regions were amplified from RNA transcripts. A first-round RT-PCR used HTBI primers, followed by a second-round multiplex PCR. One entry per CDR3 protein, called by TCRdb with MiXCR from the multiplex PCR reads. The sample lists 400,000 to 450,000 distinct CDR3 sequences; 21% were seen once.

The TCR sequence derives from a woman aged 18-29 years with stable Graves' hyperthyroidism. Specimen: peripheral blood. This rearrangement joins TRBV4-1 to TRBJ2-7, with a tentative D call TRBD2 (6 bases). Written as DNA, the CDR3 is TGCGCCAGCAGCCAGTTGGGACTCTACGAGCAGTACTTC. As protein: CASSQLGLYEQYF.